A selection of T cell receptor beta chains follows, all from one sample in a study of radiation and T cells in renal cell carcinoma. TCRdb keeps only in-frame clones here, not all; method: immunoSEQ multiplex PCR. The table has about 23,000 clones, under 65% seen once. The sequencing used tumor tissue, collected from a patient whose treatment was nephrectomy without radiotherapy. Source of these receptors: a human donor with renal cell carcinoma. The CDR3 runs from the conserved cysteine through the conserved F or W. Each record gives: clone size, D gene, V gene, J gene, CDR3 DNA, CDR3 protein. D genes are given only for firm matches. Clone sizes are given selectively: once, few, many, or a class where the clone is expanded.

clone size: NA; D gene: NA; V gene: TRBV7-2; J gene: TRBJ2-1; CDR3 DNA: TGTGCCAGCAGCCCGCTAAACAATGAGCAGTTCTTC; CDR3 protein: CASSPLNNEQFF
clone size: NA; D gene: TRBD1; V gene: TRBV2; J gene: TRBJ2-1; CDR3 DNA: TGTGCCAGCAATGACAGGGCTTACAATGAGCAGTTCTTC; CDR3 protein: CASNDRAYNEQFF
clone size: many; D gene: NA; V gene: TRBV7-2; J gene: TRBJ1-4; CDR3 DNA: TGTGCCAGCAGCTTAGCGGCACGTTCTGAAAAACTGTTTTTT; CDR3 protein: CASSLAARSEKLFF
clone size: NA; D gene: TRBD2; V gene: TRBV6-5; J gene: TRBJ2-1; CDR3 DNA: TGTGCCAGCAGTTATGGCGGGGGGGCCAACAATGAGCAGTTCTTC; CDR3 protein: CASSYGGGANNEQFF
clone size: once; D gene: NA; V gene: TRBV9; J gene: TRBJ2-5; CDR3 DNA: TGTGCCAGCAGCGTATCCCCCCTATCCAACCAAGAGACCCAGTACTTC; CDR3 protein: CASSVSPLSNQETQYF
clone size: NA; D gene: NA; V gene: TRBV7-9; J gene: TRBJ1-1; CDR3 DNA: TGTGCCAGCAGCCATCGGGAGGGGCCTGGGCCGGGGGACACTGAAGCTTTCTTT; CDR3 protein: CASSHREGPGPGDTEAFF
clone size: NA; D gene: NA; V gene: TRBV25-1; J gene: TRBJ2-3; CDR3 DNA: TGTGCCAGCAGGGGCGGGTGGGGCACAGATACGCAGTATTTT; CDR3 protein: CASRGGWGTDTQYF
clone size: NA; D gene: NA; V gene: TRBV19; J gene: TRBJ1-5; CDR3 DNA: TGTGCCAGTAGACCTTATAGCAATCAGCCCCAGCATTTT; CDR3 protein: CASRPYSNQPQHF
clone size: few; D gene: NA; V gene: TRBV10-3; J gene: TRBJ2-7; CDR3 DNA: TGTGCCATCAGTGAAAGGGTTTCTTCCTACGAGCAGTACTTC; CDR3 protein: CAISERVSSYEQYF
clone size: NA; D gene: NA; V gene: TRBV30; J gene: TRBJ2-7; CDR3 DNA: TGTGCCTGGGCTACAGGAATGACCTACGAGCAGTACTTC; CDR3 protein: CAWATGMTYEQYF